This T cell receptor beta chain comes out of a study of cytomegalovirus exposure and HLA in healthy donors. About the study: The approximately 120 validation repertoires were reported in a later analysis to have been generated on the same platform as the roughly 700 first-cohort repertoires.

In its sample, this clone was seen once. The antigen is undetermined. The CDR3 has 14 amino acids. Trimming took 5 bases from V and 4 from J, leaving 15 bases between them. From germline, CDR1 is SGHTA and CDR2 FQGNSA. Whole-study findings and limits: Associated with cytomegalovirus, according to the listing, were around 160 TCR beta chains. Most sequenced TCRs were rare (though some public TCRs occurred in many donors).

Here immunoSEQ multiplex PCR was the method, and the copy in TCRdb shows in-frame clones only, minus some. The table lists roughly 130,000 clones, more than 70% of them singletons. The clonotype comes from a man aged 25-45 years in good health and CMV-seronegative. The sequencing sample was made of PBMCs. The J gene is TRBJ2-7, the V gene TRBV7-2; TRBD2 is a possible D gene (6 bases). CDR3 bases: TGTGCCAGCAGCCTCCGCAGCGGGCAGTACGAGCAGTACTTC. Its protein product is CASSLRSGQYEQYF.